Listed below are T cell receptor beta chains from one sample, sequenced in a study of blood T cell repertoires in COVID-19. The data were produced by immunoSEQ multiplex PCR, yet TCRdb's version contains in-frame clones alone and is incomplete. This table has about 320,000 clones, more than 70% appearing once. The specimen sequenced was peripheral blood. Receptors originate from a woman in her forties or fifties with acute or convalescent COVID-19. CDR3s include the opening cysteine and the closing phenylalanine or tryptophan. Each record gives: CDR3 protein, CDR3 DNA, J gene, D gene, clone size, V gene. A D gene is named only where the DNA matches it firmly. Only part of the rows carry a size: once, few, many, or a class if the clone is expanded.

cdr3_aa: CASSSGWTEQFF; cdr3_nt: TGTGCCAGCAGCTCAGGGTGGACTGAGCAGTTCTTC; j_call: TRBJ2-1; d_call: .; clone_size: .; v_call: TRBV2
cdr3_aa: CAWSAGSYGYTF; cdr3_nt: TGTGCCTGGAGTGCGGGGAGCTATGGCTACACCTTC; j_call: TRBJ1-2; d_call: .; clone_size: .; v_call: TRBV30
cdr3_aa: CASQRGRDYEQYF; cdr3_nt: TGTGCCAGTCAACGAGGCAGGGACTACGAGCAGTACTTC; j_call: TRBJ2-7; d_call: .; clone_size: .; v_call: TRBV2
cdr3_aa: CATSDLGQGLDTQYF; cdr3_nt: TGTGCCACCAGTGACTTGGGACAGGGGTTGGATACGCAGTATTTT; j_call: TRBJ2-3; d_call: TRBD1; clone_size: .; v_call: TRBV24-1
cdr3_aa: CASSPVPQAGAPYEQYF; cdr3_nt: TGTGCCAGCAGCCCTGTACCCCAGGCGGGGGCCCCCTACGAGCAGTACTTC; j_call: TRBJ2-7; d_call: .; clone_size: few; v_call: TRBV7-2
cdr3_aa: CASSFQGSDGYTF; cdr3_nt: TGTGCCAGCAGCTTTCAGGGTTCGGATGGCTACACCTTC; j_call: TRBJ1-2; d_call: .; clone_size: once; v_call: TRBV5-5
cdr3_aa: CSVEGDFDTDTQYF; cdr3_nt: TGCAGCGTTGAAGGGGACTTCGACACAGATACGCAGTATTTT; j_call: TRBJ2-3; d_call: .; clone_size: .; v_call: TRBV29-1
cdr3_aa: CASIIKQGAREQFF; cdr3_nt: TGTGCCAGCATCATTAAACAGGGGGCCAGGGAGCAGTTCTTC; j_call: TRBJ2-1; d_call: TRBD1; clone_size: .; v_call: TRBV27
cdr3_aa: CASSRTSGGAGTDTQYF; cdr3_nt: TGTGCCAGCAGCCGGACTAGCGGGGGGGCAGGGACAGATACGCAGTATTTT; j_call: TRBJ2-3; d_call: TRBD2; clone_size: .; v_call: TRBV7-4
cdr3_aa: CAWSGGLAGGAGELFF; cdr3_nt: TGTGCCTGGAGTGGGGGACTAGCGGGAGGTGCAGGGGAGCTGTTTTTT; j_call: TRBJ2-2; d_call: TRBD2; clone_size: .; v_call: TRBV30
cdr3_aa: CASSQGTSGSWEQFF; cdr3_nt: TGCGCCAGCAGCCAAGGGACTAGCGGGAGTTGGGAGCAGTTCTTC; j_call: TRBJ2-1; d_call: TRBD2; clone_size: .; v_call: TRBV4-3
cdr3_aa: CASSLTSGGASSYNEQFF; cdr3_nt: TGTGCCAGCAGCCTGACTAGCGGGGGGGCCAGCTCCTACAATGAGCAGTTCTTC; j_call: TRBJ2-1; d_call: TRBD2; clone_size: .; v_call: TRBV11-2
cdr3_aa: CASGLSPPEQYF; cdr3_nt: TGTGCTAGTGGTTTAAGCCCTCCCGAGCAGTACTTC; j_call: TRBJ2-7; d_call: .; clone_size: .; v_call: TRBV12-5
cdr3_aa: CSVPLEGAGKLFF; cdr3_nt: TGCAGCGTTCCCTTAGAGGGGGCAGGAAAACTGTTTTTT; j_call: TRBJ1-4; d_call: TRBD1; clone_size: .; v_call: TRBV29-1
cdr3_aa: CAWRRDRGIGELFF; cdr3_nt: TGTGCCTGGAGAAGGGACAGGGGTATCGGGGAGCTGTTTTTT; j_call: TRBJ2-2; d_call: TRBD1; clone_size: .; v_call: TRBV30
cdr3_aa: CASSVASLWTGGTDTQYF; cdr3_nt: TGTGCCAGCAGCGTAGCGTCCCTTTGGACAGGGGGCACAGATACGCAGTATTTT; j_call: TRBJ2-3; d_call: TRBD1; clone_size: .; v_call: TRBV9
cdr3_aa: CASRAGGYNEQFF; cdr3_nt: TGCGCCAGCAGGGCGGGAGGATATAATGAGCAGTTCTTC; j_call: TRBJ2-1; d_call: TRBD2; clone_size: .; v_call: TRBV5-1
cdr3_aa: CASSKGLARTDTQYF; cdr3_nt: TGTGCCAGTAGTAAGGGACTAGCGCGCACAGATACGCAGTATTTT; j_call: TRBJ2-3; d_call: TRBD2; clone_size: .; v_call: TRBV19
cdr3_aa: CASSGQGIYTGELFF; cdr3_nt: TGTGCCAGCTCGGGGCAGGGGATTTACACCGGGGAGCTGTTTTTT; j_call: TRBJ2-2; d_call: .; clone_size: .; v_call: TRBV18
cdr3_aa: CASTETGRDIQYF; cdr3_nt: TGTGCCAGCACCGAGACAGGGAGAGACATTCAGTACTTC; j_call: TRBJ2-4; d_call: TRBD1; clone_size: .; v_call: TRBV27
cdr3_aa: CAWSLGAASNYGYTF; cdr3_nt: TGTGCCTGGAGTCTAGGGGCGGCCTCGAACTATGGCTACACCTTC; j_call: TRBJ1-2; d_call: .; clone_size: .; v_call: TRBV30
cdr3_aa: CASSLPGAYEQYF; cdr3_nt: TGTGCCAGCAGCTTACCGGGGGCCTACGAGCAGTACTTC; j_call: TRBJ2-7; d_call: .; clone_size: .; v_call: TRBV7-9
cdr3_aa: CASSLGQGSYLQETQYF; cdr3_nt: TGCGCCAGCAGCTTGGGACAGGGCAGCTACCTCCAAGAGACCCAGTACTTC; j_call: TRBJ2-5; d_call: TRBD1; clone_size: .; v_call: TRBV5-1
cdr3_aa: CASSLSNSWTGGAKGYTF; cdr3_nt: TGTGCCAGCAGCTTGTCTAATTCGTGGACAGGGGGCGCGAAGGGCTACACCTTC; j_call: TRBJ1-2; d_call: TRBD1; clone_size: .; v_call: TRBV5-4
cdr3_aa: CASSIEGTSGRLSSYNEQFF; cdr3_nt: TGTGCCAGTAGTATAGAAGGGACTAGCGGGAGGCTCAGCTCCTACAATGAGCAGTTCTTC; j_call: TRBJ2-1; d_call: TRBD2; clone_size: .; v_call: TRBV19
cdr3_aa: CASSYPRGAEAFF; cdr3_nt: TGTGCCAGCAGTTACCCCAGGGGTGCTGAAGCTTTCTTT; j_call: TRBJ1-1; d_call: .; clone_size: .; v_call: TRBV6-2/TRBV6-3
cdr3_aa: CASPRGPVYEQYF; cdr3_nt: TGTGCCAGCCCTCGAGGGCCGGTGTACGAGCAGTACTTC; j_call: TRBJ2-7; d_call: .; clone_size: .; v_call: TRBV5-8
cdr3_aa: CASSTDSGHGYTF; cdr3_nt: TGTGCCAGTAGTACCGACTCGGGTCATGGCTACACCTTC; j_call: TRBJ1-2; d_call: .; clone_size: .; v_call: TRBV19
cdr3_aa: CAWALTGGIGNTIYF; cdr3_nt: TGTGCCTGGGCGCTAACAGGGGGAATTGGAAACACCATATATTTT; j_call: TRBJ1-3; d_call: TRBD1; clone_size: .; v_call: TRBV30
cdr3_aa: CASSPRTGGYTF; cdr3_nt: TGTGCCAGCTCACCCAGGACAGGAGGCTACACCTTC; j_call: TRBJ1-2; d_call: TRBD1; clone_size: .; v_call: TRBV18
cdr3_aa: CASSHGTGGSYTF; cdr3_nt: TGTGCCAGCAGCCACGGGACAGGGGGCAGCTACACCTTC; j_call: TRBJ1-2; d_call: TRBD1; clone_size: .; v_call: TRBV3-1/TRBV3-2
cdr3_aa: CASSAPGTSGTDTQYF; cdr3_nt: TGTGCCAGCAGCGCACCCGGGACTAGCGGCACAGATACGCAGTATTTT; j_call: TRBJ2-3; d_call: TRBD2; clone_size: .; v_call: TRBV5-5
cdr3_aa: CASTGQISNYGYTF; cdr3_nt: TGTGCCAGCACGGGACAGATTTCTAACTATGGCTACACCTTC; j_call: TRBJ1-2; d_call: TRBD1; clone_size: .; v_call: TRBV2
cdr3_aa: CASRDSSIGELFF; cdr3_nt: TGTGCCAGCAGGGACAGTTCCATCGGGGAGCTGTTTTTT; j_call: TRBJ2-2; d_call: .; clone_size: .; v_call: TRBV27
cdr3_aa: CASSPSTREAFF; cdr3_nt: TGTGCCAGCAGCCCTTCTACCAGGGAAGCTTTCTTT; j_call: TRBJ1-1; d_call: .; clone_size: .; v_call: TRBV9
cdr3_aa: CASSMGTASYNEQFF; cdr3_nt: TGCGCCAGCAGCATGGGGACAGCCTCCTACAATGAGCAGTTCTTC; j_call: TRBJ2-1; d_call: TRBD1; clone_size: .; v_call: TRBV5-1
cdr3_aa: CASSLGQGGTDTQYF; cdr3_nt: TGTGCCAGCAGCTTAGGGCAGGGGGGCACAGATACGCAGTATTTT; j_call: TRBJ2-3; d_call: TRBD1; clone_size: .; v_call: TRBV7-2
cdr3_aa: CASSIYLTGELFF; cdr3_nt: TGTGCCAGTAGTATTTATCTTACCGGGGAGCTGTTTTTT; j_call: TRBJ2-2; d_call: .; clone_size: .; v_call: TRBV19
cdr3_aa: CASSGPMVAGKSNQPQHF; cdr3_nt: TGTGCCAGCAGCGGTCCGATGGTGGCGGGAAAGAGCAATCAGCCCCAGCATTTT; j_call: TRBJ1-5; d_call: .; clone_size: .; v_call: TRBV2
cdr3_aa: CASSAGTEGGTQYF; cdr3_nt: TGTGCCAGCAGCGCGGGGACAGAAGGTGGTACGCAGTATTTT; j_call: TRBJ2-3; d_call: TRBD1; clone_size: .; v_call: TRBV9
cdr3_aa: CASSLGGPLGTLYGYTF; cdr3_nt: TGTGCCAGCAGCTTAGGGGGGCCCTTGGGGACCCTCTATGGCTACACCTTC; j_call: TRBJ1-2; d_call: .; clone_size: .; v_call: TRBV11-2
cdr3_aa: CASGGQGGNEQFF; cdr3_nt: TGTGCCAGCGGAGGACAGGGGGGCAATGAGCAGTTCTTC; j_call: TRBJ2-1; d_call: TRBD1; clone_size: once; v_call: TRBV6-4
cdr3_aa: CASSPGSGWEQYF; cdr3_nt: TGTGCCAGCAGCCCTGGATCGGGGTGGGAGCAGTACTTC; j_call: TRBJ2-7; d_call: .; clone_size: .; v_call: TRBV7-9
cdr3_aa: CASSLDGSTYNEQFF; cdr3_nt: TGCGCCAGCAGCTTGGATGGCAGTACCTACAATGAGCAGTTCTTC; j_call: TRBJ2-1; d_call: .; clone_size: .; v_call: TRBV5-1
cdr3_aa: CASIQDRGPGNTIYF; cdr3_nt: TGTGCCAGCATCCAGGACAGGGGGCCTGGAAACACCATATATTTT; j_call: TRBJ1-3; d_call: TRBD1; clone_size: .; v_call: TRBV7-9
cdr3_aa: CASSLRGGRGNTIYF; cdr3_nt: TGTGCCAGCAGCTTAAGGGGGGGCCGTGGAAACACCATATATTTT; j_call: TRBJ1-3; d_call: .; clone_size: .; v_call: TRBV7-2
cdr3_aa: CASSQDFSGGNGYTF; cdr3_nt: TGTGCCAGCAGCCAAGACTTTTCGGGGGGCAATGGCTACACCTTC; j_call: TRBJ1-2; d_call: .; clone_size: .; v_call: TRBV4-2
cdr3_aa: CATAPGLASSGANVLTF; cdr3_nt: TGTGCCACCGCCCCCGGACTAGCCAGCTCTGGGGCCAACGTCCTGACTTTC; j_call: TRBJ2-6; d_call: TRBD2; clone_size: .; v_call: TRBV10-3
cdr3_aa: CASSPPGTHNEQFF; cdr3_nt: TGTGCCAGCAGCCCACCCGGGACTCATAATGAGCAGTTCTTC; j_call: TRBJ2-1; d_call: .; clone_size: .; v_call: TRBV9
cdr3_aa: CASSLARAGGFKSYF; cdr3_nt: TGTGCCAGCAGCTTAGCCCGGGCAGGAGGTTTCAAGTCGTACTTC; j_call: TRBJ2-7; d_call: .; clone_size: .; v_call: TRBV7-8
cdr3_aa: CASSAATGGSYNEQFF; cdr3_nt: TGTGCCAGCAGCGCCGCAACAGGGGGTTCCTACAATGAGCAGTTCTTC; j_call: TRBJ2-1; d_call: TRBD1; clone_size: .; v_call: TRBV9
cdr3_aa: CASSAGGLRETQYF; cdr3_nt: TGTGCCAGCAGCGCCGGGGGGTTAAGAGAGACCCAGTACTTC; j_call: TRBJ2-5; d_call: TRBD2; clone_size: .; v_call: TRBV7-9
cdr3_aa: CASSLRGGPAEAFF; cdr3_nt: TGTGCCAGCAGCTTGAGGGGGGGTCCGGCTGAAGCTTTCTTT; j_call: TRBJ1-1; d_call: .; clone_size: .; v_call: TRBV5-6
cdr3_aa: CASSGHRVGEQYF; cdr3_nt: TGTGCCAGCAGTGGTCACAGGGTGGGAGAGCAGTACTTC; j_call: TRBJ2-7; d_call: .; clone_size: few; v_call: TRBV27